Listed below are T cell receptor beta chains from one sample, sequenced in a study of T cells after yellow fever vaccination. Via MiXCR, TCRdb re-called the 5' RACE reads, giving one row per CDR3 protein. The sample carries 300,000 to 450,000 distinct CDR3 sequences, approximately 8% recorded once. Sequencing was performed on PBMCs, taken around 45 days after the first yellow fever vaccination. Receptors were obtained from a man between 18 and 35 years old who received the YFV17D yellow fever vaccine. CDR3s include the opening cysteine and the closing phenylalanine or tryptophan. The order of the fields is J gene, V gene, D gene, clone size, CDR3 protein, CDR3 DNA. D genes are given only for firm matches. Clone size is given for some rows only: seen once, a few or many times, or a class if the clone is expanded.

>TRBJ2-3|TRBV7-2|NA|few
CASSSPWGTDTQYF
TGTGCCAGTTCCTCCCCCTGGGGCACAGATACGCAGTATTTT
>TRBJ2-2|TRBV20-1|TRBD2|NA
CSARDGGAVGELFF
TGCAGTGCTAGAGACGGGGGGGCCGTCGGGGAGCTGTTTTTT
>TRBJ2-3|TRBV20-1|NA|many
CSANPQGTDTQYF
TGCAGTGCTAATCCCCAGGGCACAGATACGCAGTATTTT
>TRBJ2-7|TRBV30|NA|NA
CAWEMGTREQYF
TGTGCCTGGGAGATGGGGACCAGGGAGCAGTACTTC
>TRBJ2-7|TRBV2|NA|many
CASRRDGSYEQYF
TGTGCCAGCCGCCGGGACGGAAGTTACGAGCAGTACTTC
>TRBJ2-7|TRBV29-1|NA|NA
CSVVSPSSYEQYF
TGCAGCGTTGTCAGCCCGAGCTCCTACGAGCAGTACTTC
>TRBJ2-5|TRBV7-2|TRBD2|NA
CASSPQRGEKETQYF
TGTGCCAGCAGCCCGCAGCGGGGGGAAAAAGAGACCCAGTACTTC
>TRBJ1-1|TRBV7-2|NA|NA
CASSLEKGTEAFF
TGTGCCAGCAGCTTAGAGAAGGGCACTGAAGCTTTCTTT
>TRBJ2-1|TRBV6-1|TRBD2|few
CASSRSGETYNEQFF
TGTGCCAGCAGTCGAAGCGGGGAAACCTACAATGAGCAGTTCTTC
>TRBJ2-2|TRBV5-1|TRBD2|many
CASSLNEGGGSGELFF
TGCGCCAGCAGCTTAAACGAAGGCGGGGGGTCCGGGGAGCTGTTTTTT
>TRBJ1-6|TRBV4-1|NA|NA
CASSQERRAGWNSPLHF
TGCGCCAGCAGCCAAGAACGGCGGGCAGGGTGGAATTCACCCCTCCACTTT
>TRBJ2-2|TRBV20-1|NA|few
CSAIIGDTGELFF
TGCAGTGCTATTATAGGGGATACCGGGGAGCTGTTTTTT
>TRBJ2-6|TRBV9|TRBD1|few
CASGQGSPGANVLTF
TGTGCCAGCGGACAGGGTTCACCTGGGGCCAACGTCCTGACTTTC
>TRBJ2-5|TRBV20-1|TRBD1|few
CSATGQGHQETQYF
TGCAGTGCCACGGGACAGGGTCACCAAGAGACCCAGTACTTC
>TRBJ2-7|TRBV7-9|NA|NA
CASSPGRTTYEQYF
TGTGCCAGCAGCCCGGGACGGACAACCTACGAGCAGTACTTC
>TRBJ2-3|TRBV7-2|NA|many
CASFWGRTQYF
TGTGCCAGCTTTTGGGGGAGGACGCAGTATTTT
>TRBJ2-2|TRBV5-1|TRBD1|few
CASSEYRGVSTGELFF
TGCGCCAGCAGCGAATACAGGGGTGTAAGCACCGGGGAGCTGTTTTTT
>TRBJ2-3|TRBV3-1|TRBD1|few
CASGERQGWTDTQYF
TGTGCCAGCGGAGAAAGACAGGGTTGGACAGATACGCAGTATTTT
>TRBJ1-1|TRBV5-6|NA|NA
CASYLGGGGTEAFF
TGTGCCAGCTACCTAGGGGGGGGAGGCACTGAAGCTTTCTTT
>TRBJ1-1|TRBV30|NA|many
CAWKDWATEAFF
TGTGCCTGGAAAGATTGGGCCACTGAAGCTTTCTTT
>TRBJ1-2|TRBV18|NA|few
CASSPSHGYTF
TGTGCCAGCTCACCCTCGCATGGCTACACCTTC
>TRBJ2-3|TRBV6-1|NA|many
CASSDGQAHTDTQYF
TGTGCCAGCAGTGACGGGCAGGCCCACACAGATACGCAGTATTTT
>TRBJ1-2|TRBV12-3/TRBV12-4|TRBD1|many
CASRVLPGQGANYGYTF
TGTGCCAGCAGGGTACTCCCGGGACAGGGGGCTAACTATGGCTACACCTTC
>TRBJ2-7|TRBV30|NA|few
CAWSVRASDEQYF
TGTGCCTGGAGTGTTAGAGCTAGCGACGAGCAGTACTTC
>TRBJ2-2|TRBV7-3|NA|many
CASSLGPDNGELFF
TGTGCCAGCAGCCTGGGACCGGACAACGGGGAGCTGTTTTTT
>TRBJ1-1|TRBV18|TRBD1|NA
CASSPGQGVNANTEAFF
TGTGCCAGCTCACCCGGACAGGGGGTAAACGCGAACACTGAAGCTTTCTTT
>TRBJ2-2|TRBV18|NA|NA
CASSPRQGVTGELFF
TGTGCCAGCTCACCAAGGCAGGGAGTCACCGGGGAGCTGTTTTTT
>TRBJ2-5|TRBV5-5|TRBD2|NA
CASSLGIAGGQETQYF
TGTGCCAGCAGCTTGGGGATAGCGGGGGGTCAAGAGACCCAGTACTTC
>TRBJ2-5|TRBV7-2|TRBD1|many
CASSRDRGETQYF
TGTGCCAGCAGCCGCGACAGGGGGGAGACCCAGTACTTC
>TRBJ2-7|TRBV6-2/TRBV6-3|NA|NA
CANHSGTYEQYF
TGTGCCAACCATTCGGGGACCTACGAGCAGTACTTC
>TRBJ2-3|TRBV4-3|NA|NA
CASSQDGGGADTQYF
TGCGCCAGCAGCCAAGACGGGGGCGGAGCAGATACGCAGTATTTT
>TRBJ2-3|TRBV6-2/TRBV6-3|NA|NA
CASGRFTSTDTQYF
TGTGCCAGCGGGAGGTTTACTAGCACAGATACGCAGTATTTT
>TRBJ2-5|TRBV4-3|NA|NA
CASSQEFPAQETQYF
TGCGCCAGCAGCCAAGAGTTTCCGGCACAAGAGACCCAGTACTTC
>TRBJ2-1|TRBV5-5|NA|NA
CASSPMTVSSYNEQFF
TGTGCCAGCAGCCCCATGACTGTAAGCTCCTACAATGAGCAGTTCTTC
>TRBJ1-1|TRBV5-1|TRBD1|few
CASSLWTGGENTEAFF
TGCGCCAGCAGCTTGTGGACAGGGGGCGAGAACACTGAAGCTTTCTTT
>TRBJ1-2|TRBV12-3/TRBV12-4|NA|few
CASSHGRVEYGYTF
TGTGCCAGCAGTCATGGAAGGGTAGAATATGGCTACACCTTC
>TRBJ1-6|TRBV27|TRBD1|NA
CASSRDRGLYNSPLHF
TGTGCCAGCAGCCGGGACAGGGGACTCTATAATTCACCCCTCCACTTT
>TRBJ2-7|TRBV12-3/TRBV12-4|TRBD1|few
CASSPGDRASYEQYF
TGTGCCAGCAGTCCGGGCGACAGGGCCTCCTACGAGCAGTACTTC
>TRBJ1-1|TRBV3-1|NA|few
CASSQDYDWGNTEAFF
TGTGCCAGCAGCCAAGATTACGACTGGGGAAATACTGAAGCTTTCTTT
>TRBJ2-1|TRBV5-1|TRBD2|many
CASSFLAGDNEQFF
TGCGCCAGCAGCTTCCTAGCGGGGGACAATGAGCAGTTCTTC
>TRBJ2-2|TRBV30|NA|few
CAWKVGRSTGELFF
TGTGCCTGGAAAGTGGGGAGGAGCACCGGGGAGCTGTTTTTT
>TRBJ1-2|TRBV11-2|TRBD1|NA
CASSSSNRQGIDGYTF
TGTGCCAGCAGCTCCAGCAACAGACAGGGTATAGATGGCTACACCTTC
>TRBJ2-7|TRBV10-3|TRBD1|many
CAISPGTDYEQYF
TGTGCCATCAGCCCCGGGACAGACTACGAGCAGTACTTC
>TRBJ1-1|TRBV16|NA|few
CASSQGSGAFF
TGTGCCAGCAGCCAGGGCTCGGGAGCTTTCTTT
>TRBJ2-3|TRBV4-3|TRBD2|many
CASSQAGLAASTDTQYF
TGCGCCAGCAGCCAAGCCGGACTAGCGGCCAGCACAGATACGCAGTATTTT